Listed here are 18 T cell receptor beta chains from one sample, sequenced in a study of naive and memory T cell subsets listed by TCRdb under 2017. Summary of the overall study and its limitations: A few larger clonotypes were present in naive repertoires, especially CD8 naive repertoires, and these clonotypes were possibly memory cells re-expressing CD45RA.

Libraries came from UMI-ligation and nested PCR. The sequencing machine was an Illumina MiSeq. The beta constant-region primer consisted of an equimolar mixture of two oligonucleotides that together covered TRBC1 and TRBC2. The ligated cDNA went through four rounds of PCR with nested alpha and beta constant-region primers together with the SP2 primer. The public reads were run again by TCRdb, first through fastp at Q25 and then through MiXCR, and only productive beta chains were kept. Rows with one shared CDR3 protein collapse into an entry with the most common genes and DNA. The sample contains around 140,000 distinct CDR3 sequences, roughly 22% of them found a single time. The ten largest clones take up roughly 0.1% of the sample. No antigen has been identified for these receptors. Sequenced sample: naive CD4+ T cells from blood. Interpreted using the paper, the cell subset or site label stands for: naive T cells, CD45RA high CD27+. These receptors originate from a human donor in good health.

In this sample, this clonotype turned up a few times. V and J are TRBV7-2 and TRBJ2-3; 8 bases fit TRBD1. The CDR3 covers 19 residues. Germline trimming cut 5 bases from V and 1 base from J; bases unmatched to any gene: 17. Germline lookup yields CDR1 SGHTA and CDR2 FQGNSA. The CDR3 spells CASSLQGVFGTQRTDTQYF. CDR3 DNA: TGTGCCAGCAGCCTACAGGGGGTCTTCGGGACTCAACGCACAGATACGCAGTATTTT.

This clonotype was detected ten times or more. DNA of the CDR3: TGTGCCAGCAGGACTAGCGGGAGGAATAATGAGCAGTTCTTC. Protein: CASRTSGRNNEQFF. The V call is TRBV6-6, the J call TRBJ2-1, with 13 bases aligning to TRBD2. The trim removed 6 bases at V and 7 bases at J, leaving 3 bases unmatched. Germline V gives CDR1 MNHNY, CDR2 SVGAGI (reference sequence). The CDR3 has 14 amino acids.

This clonotype was recorded many times. J is TRBJ2-5 and V is TRBV20-1; D uncertain. Deletions cut 6 bases from V and 4 bases from J, with 18 bases between. The V gene's germline CDR1 is DFQATT and CDR2 SNEGSKA (reference sequence). CDR3 size: 14 residues. The DNA of the CDR3 is TGCAGTGCCCTAGGCCGGACGCCCAGAGAGACCCAGTACTTC. It translates to CSALGRTPRETQYF.

This clonotype was counted many times. CDR3 residues: CASSQGASGRNAEQFF. DNA for the CDR3: TGTGCCAGCAGCCAAGGGGCTAGCGGGAGGAATGCTGAGCAGTTCTTC. The genes are TRBV14 and TRBJ2-1; 11 bases agree with TRBD2. Trimming at V came to 1 base and at J to 9 bases, leaving 8 bases not matched to a gene. CDR1 is SGHDN, CDR2 FVKESK, per germline. The CDR3 has 16 residues.

This clonotype turned up a few times. This chain connects TRBV9 to TRBJ2-3, with TRBD2 matching over 11 bases. The CDR3 extends over 19 amino acids. The germline CDR1 and CDR2 sequences are SGDLS and YYNGEE. The ends lost 4 bases at V and 4 bases at J; junction bases unmatched: 17. This CDR3 is CASSPGDLLLAGVPDTQYF. Here the CDR3 DNA reads TGTGCCAGCAGCCCAGGCGATCTTCTACTAGCGGGAGTCCCAGATACGCAGTATTTT.

Only a few counts were recorded for this clonotype. This chain links TRBV28 with TRBJ2-4; D remains unclear. This CDR3 has 12 residues. V was clipped by 6 bases and J by 12 bases, with 15 bases between them. Germline V lookup: CDR1 MDHEN, CDR2 SYDVKM. The CDR3 spells CASSSKPPPQYF. The CDR3 coding sequence is TGTGCCAGCAGCTCAAAACCCCCCCCTCAGTACTTC.

This clonotype was counted many times. This chain connects TRBV5-1 to TRBJ2-7, with 9 bases matching TRBD1. This CDR3 region has 15 residues. V shed 0 bases, J shed 3 bases, and the junction held 4 bases outside the gene matches. Germline V gene sequence: CDR1 SGHRS, CDR2 YFSETQ. This chain's CDR3 is CASSLDGQGIYEQYF. CDR3 sequence (DNA): TGCGCCAGCAGCTTGGATGGACAGGGGATCTACGAGCAGTACTTC.

This clonotype was detected a few times. V gene TRBV6-5 combines with J gene TRBJ2-7; 9 positions match TRBD2. The CDR3 is 14 amino acids. CDR1 MNHEY and CDR2 SVGAGI come from the germline V gene. V lost 2 bases to trimming and J lost 2 bases; unmatched junction nucleotides: 1. The CDR3 spells CASSYLAGPYEQYF. CDR3 nucleotide sequence: TGTGCCAGCAGTTACCTAGCGGGACCCTACGAGCAGTACTTC.

The chain couples TRBV19 to TRBJ1-1, with no clear D. The ends were cut back, 5 bases at V and 1 base at J, with 14 bases in the middle. There are 15 residues in the CDR3. In germline, CDR1 is LNHDA, CDR2 SQIVND (reference sequence). The CDR3 spells CASSPYPTRNTEAFF. The CDR3 DNA sequence: TGTGCCAGTAGTCCCTACCCGACGAGGAACACTGAAGCTTTCTTT.

The J gene is TRBJ1-2, the V gene TRBV7-9; no clear D gene. V lost 1 base to trimming and J lost 2 bases, with 11 bases between them. Germline CDR1 is SEHNR and CDR2 is FQNEAQ (reference sequence). This CDR3 region has 15 residues. CDR3 loop: CASSLDRKRNYGYTF. CDR3 sequence (DNA): TGTGCCAGCAGCTTAGACAGAAAACGAAACTATGGCTACACCTTC. Full variable domain (missing parts from reference TRBV7-9 and TRBJ1-2): DTGVSQNPRHKITKRGQNVTFRCDPISEHNRLYWYRQTLGQGPEFLTYFQNEAQLEKSRLLSDRFSAERPKGSFSTLEIQRTEQGDSAMYLCASSLDRKRNYGYTFGSGTRLTVV.

This clonotype has a count of ten or more. The chain has TRBV29-1 and TRBJ2-3; D possibly uses TRBD1 or TRBD2 (5 bases each). Germline lookup yields CDR1 SQVTM and CDR2 ANQGSEA. Trimming pared 7 bases from V and 0 bases from J, leaving 14 bases between. The CDR3 length is 14 residues. Here the CDR3 reads CSAWDRSSTDTQYF. The CDR3 DNA reads as TGCAGCGCCTGGGACCGTTCTAGCACAGATACGCAGTATTTT.

This rearrangement joins TRBV7-2 to TRBJ2-3; 7 bases map to TRBD1. V shed 4 bases, J shed 4 bases, and the junction held 5 bases outside the gene matches. CDR3 size: 14 residues. Germline values: CDR1 SGHTA, CDR2 FQGNSA. The CDR3 region is CASSSDRRADTQYF. DNA for the CDR3: TGTGCCAGCAGCTCGGACAGGCGGGCAGATACGCAGTATTTT.

The chain employs TRBV28 and TRBJ2-3, with TRBD1 as a possible D gene (5 bases). Trimming took off 5 bases at V and 2 bases at J, with 14 bases between the two ends. The V gene's germline CDR1 is MDHEN and CDR2 SYDVKM. The CDR3 sequence is 15 residues long. The CDR3 spells CASSLQGRNTDTQYF. The CDR3 coding sequence is TGTGCCAGCAGTCTGCAGGGAAGAAACACAGATACGCAGTATTTT.

The chain combines TRBV19 with TRBJ2-7; 9 bases fit TRBD2. Losses at the gene ends were 10 bases for V and 7 bases for J; bases not matched to a gene: 11. The CDR3 is 13 residues long. CDR1 is LNHDA and CDR2 is SQIVND in the germline V gene (reference sequence). The CDR3 region has the DNA TGTGCCACCTCCGGCGGGAGGGCCTGGGAGCAGTACTTC. It translates to CATSGGRAWEQYF.

This clonotype was recorded a few times. J is TRBJ1-1 and V is TRBV28; 7 bases line up with TRBD1. V was clipped by 5 bases and J by 6 bases; unmatched bases: 12. Germline V gene sequence: CDR1 MDHEN, CDR2 SYDVKM. This CDR3 spans 15 amino acids. The CDR3 coding sequence is TGTGCCAGCAGTCCATCGACAGGGTTCGGGGCTGAAGCTTTCTTT. Amino acid sequence: CASSPSTGFGAEAFF.

The V and J genes are TRBV7-2 and TRBJ2-3, with D perhaps TRBD2 (6 bases). V gave up 3 bases and J gave up 0 bases, with 10 bases separating them. This CDR3 spans 15 amino acids. Germline V CDR1 and CDR2: SGHTA, FQGNSA. The DNA for the CDR3 is TGTGCCAGCAGCTTCGGGAGATTGAGCACAGATACGCAGTATTTT. Translation gives CASSFGRLSTDTQYF. The complete variable domain, with remaining parts taken from reference TRBV7-2 and TRBJ2-3, reads GAGVSQSPSNKVTEKGKDVELRCDPISGHTALYWYRQSLGQGLEFLIYFQGNSAPDKSGLPSDRFSAERTGGSVSTLTIQRTQQEDSAVYLCASSFGRLSTDTQYFGPGTRLTVL.

The rearrangement joins TRBV29-1 to TRBJ1-4; 7 bases agree with TRBD1. This CDR3 region has 12 residues. Germline V gives CDR1 SQVTM, CDR2 ANQGSEA. V lost 3 bases, J lost 14 bases, and 9 bases stayed unmatched. As DNA, the CDR3 is TGCAGCGTTGAGCTAGGGGGCAATGTTCTGTTTTTT. Protein: CSVELGGNVLFF.

In this sample, this clonotype turned up a few times. The CDR3 DNA is TGTGCCAGCAGACTAACTGAATGGACGGATCAGCCCCAGCATTTT. Protein product: CASRLTEWTDQPQHF. The chain recombines TRBV6-2 or TRBV6-3 with TRBJ1-5, with unresolved D. CDR1 MNHEY and CDR2 SVGEGT come from the germline V gene. This CDR3 is built from 15 residues. Trimming stripped 6 bases from V and 5 bases from J, with 17 bases between.